The clone carrying this T cell receptor (beta chain) was counted a few times. This sample is part of a study of blood T cell repertoires in COVID-19. Assay used: immunoSEQ multiplex PCR; TCRdb lists only in-frame clones, some missing. The data contain about 89,000 clones, about 78% of them singletons. Per the germline V gene, CDR1 is SGHDT and CDR2 is YYEEEE. CDR3 size: 12 residues. Trimming took off 3 bases at V and 5 bases at J, with 8 bases between the two ends. The sequencing sample was made of peripheral blood. This chain uses TRBV5-6 with TRBJ1-1; perhaps TRBD1 as D (6 bases). This clonotype originated in a woman older than 75 with acute or convalescent COVID-19. CDR3 residues: CASSWGQTEAFF. CDR3 DNA: TGTGCCAGCAGCTGGGGGCAGACTGAAGCTTTCTTT.